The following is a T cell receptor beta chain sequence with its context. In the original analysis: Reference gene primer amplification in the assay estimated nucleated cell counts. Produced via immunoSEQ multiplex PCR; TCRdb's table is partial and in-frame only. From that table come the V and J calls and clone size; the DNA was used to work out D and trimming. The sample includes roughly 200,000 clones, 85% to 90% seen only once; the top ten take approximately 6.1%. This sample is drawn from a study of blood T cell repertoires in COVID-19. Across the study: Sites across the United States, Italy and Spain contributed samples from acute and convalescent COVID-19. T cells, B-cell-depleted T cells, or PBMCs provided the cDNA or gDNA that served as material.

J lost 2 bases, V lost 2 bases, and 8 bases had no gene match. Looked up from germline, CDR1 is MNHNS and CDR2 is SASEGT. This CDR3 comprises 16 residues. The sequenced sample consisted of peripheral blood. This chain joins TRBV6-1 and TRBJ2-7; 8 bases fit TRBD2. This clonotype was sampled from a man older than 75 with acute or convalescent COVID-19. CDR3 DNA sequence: TGTGCCAGCAGTGAACCCGGGGGAGCGGGAGCCTACGAGCAGTACTTC. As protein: CASSEPGGAGAYEQYF.